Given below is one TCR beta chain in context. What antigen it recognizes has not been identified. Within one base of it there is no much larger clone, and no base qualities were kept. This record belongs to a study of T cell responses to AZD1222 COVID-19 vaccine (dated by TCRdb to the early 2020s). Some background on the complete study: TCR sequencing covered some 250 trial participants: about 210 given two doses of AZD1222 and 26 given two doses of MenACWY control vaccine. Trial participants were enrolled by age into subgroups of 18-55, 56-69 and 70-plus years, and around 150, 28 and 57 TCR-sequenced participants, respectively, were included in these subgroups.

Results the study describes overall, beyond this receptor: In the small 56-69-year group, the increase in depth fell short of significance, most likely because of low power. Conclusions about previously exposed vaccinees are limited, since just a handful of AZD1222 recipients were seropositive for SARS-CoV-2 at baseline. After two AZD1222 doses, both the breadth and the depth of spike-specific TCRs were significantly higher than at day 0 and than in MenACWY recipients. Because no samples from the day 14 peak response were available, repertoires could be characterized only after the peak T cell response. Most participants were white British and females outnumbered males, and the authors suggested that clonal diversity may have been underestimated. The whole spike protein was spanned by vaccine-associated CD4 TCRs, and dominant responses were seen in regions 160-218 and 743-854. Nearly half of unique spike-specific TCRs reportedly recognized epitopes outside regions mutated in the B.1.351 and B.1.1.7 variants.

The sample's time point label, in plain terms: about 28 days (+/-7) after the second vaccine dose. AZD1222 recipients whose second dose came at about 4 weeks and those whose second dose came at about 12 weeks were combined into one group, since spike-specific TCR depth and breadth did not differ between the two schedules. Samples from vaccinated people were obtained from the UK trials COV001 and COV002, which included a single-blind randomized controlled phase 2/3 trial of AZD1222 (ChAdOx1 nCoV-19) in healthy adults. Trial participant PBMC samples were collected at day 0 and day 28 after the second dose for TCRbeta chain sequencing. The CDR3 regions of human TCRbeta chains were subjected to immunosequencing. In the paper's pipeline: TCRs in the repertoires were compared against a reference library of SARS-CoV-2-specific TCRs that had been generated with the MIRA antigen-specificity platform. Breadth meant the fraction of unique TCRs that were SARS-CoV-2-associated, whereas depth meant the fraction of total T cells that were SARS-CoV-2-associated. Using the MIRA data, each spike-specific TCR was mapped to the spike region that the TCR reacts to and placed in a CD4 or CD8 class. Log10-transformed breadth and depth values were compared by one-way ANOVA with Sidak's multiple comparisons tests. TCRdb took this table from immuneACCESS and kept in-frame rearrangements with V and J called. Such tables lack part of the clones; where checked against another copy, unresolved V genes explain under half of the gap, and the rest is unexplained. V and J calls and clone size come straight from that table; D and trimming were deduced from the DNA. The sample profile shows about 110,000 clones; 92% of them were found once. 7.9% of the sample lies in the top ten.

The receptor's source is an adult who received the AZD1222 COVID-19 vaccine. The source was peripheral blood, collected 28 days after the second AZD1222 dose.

The CDR3: CASSFYRGEKLFF. The nucleotides are TGTGCCAGCAGCTTTTACAGGGGTGAAAAACTGTTTTTT. The rearrangement combines TRBV5-8 with TRBJ1-4; TRBD1 aligns with 7 central bases. Looking up the germline V gene yields CDR1 SGHTS and CDR2 YDEGEE. The germline V and J ends show losses of 2 bases and 7 bases respectively, and no gene match explains 2 bases of the junction. Inclusive of the bounding cysteine and phenylalanine, the CDR3 is 13 residues long. The read is trimmed to its CDR3 DNA, 39 bases read in frame from base 1.